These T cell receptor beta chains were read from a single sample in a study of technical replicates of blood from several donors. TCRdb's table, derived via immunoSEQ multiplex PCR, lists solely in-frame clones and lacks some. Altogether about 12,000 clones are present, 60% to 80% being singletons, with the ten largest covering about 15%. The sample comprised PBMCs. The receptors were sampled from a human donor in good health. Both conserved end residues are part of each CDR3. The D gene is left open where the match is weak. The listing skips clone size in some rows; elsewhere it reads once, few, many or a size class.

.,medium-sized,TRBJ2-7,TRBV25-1,CASSGIALARGFYEQYF,TGTGCCAGCAGTGGAATCGCGTTAGCGCGAGGATTCTACGAGCAGTACTTC
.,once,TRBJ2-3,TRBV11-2,CASSTTGTSTDTQYF,TGTGCCAGCAGCACCACCGGGACTAGCACAGATACGCAGTATTTT
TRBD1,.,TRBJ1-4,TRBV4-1,CASSSPGQGAANEKLFF,TGCGCCAGCAGCAGCCCGGGACAGGGGGCGGCTAATGAAAAATTGTTTTTT
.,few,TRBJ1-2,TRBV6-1,CASSESVGTANYGYTF,TGTGCCAGCAGTGAATCAGTTGGAACAGCTAACTATGGCTACACCTTC
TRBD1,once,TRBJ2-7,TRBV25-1,CASSEGTGTYEQYF,TGTGCCAGCAGTGAAGGGACAGGGACCTACGAGCAGTACTTC
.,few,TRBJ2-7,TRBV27,CASSPWGGLYEQYF,TGTGCCAGCAGTCCCTGGGGAGGCCTCTACGAGCAGTACTTC
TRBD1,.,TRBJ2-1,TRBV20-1,CSLRRGPEQFF,TGCTCCCTTAGAAGGGGGCCCGAGCAGTTCTTC
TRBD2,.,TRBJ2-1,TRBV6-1,CASSKTSGRPDEQFF,TGTGCCAGCAGTAAGACTAGCGGGAGGCCGGATGAGCAGTTCTTC
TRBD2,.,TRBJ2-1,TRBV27,CASSFGSGGYNEQFF,TGTGCCAGCAGTTTTGGTAGCGGGGGCTACAATGAGCAGTTCTTC
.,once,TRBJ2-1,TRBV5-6,CASTKHGEQFF,TGTGCCAGCACCAAGCACGGGGAGCAGTTCTTC
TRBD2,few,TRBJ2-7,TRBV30,CAWRGTSGSYEQYF,TGTGCCTGGAGAGGGACTAGCGGCTCCTACGAGCAGTACTTC
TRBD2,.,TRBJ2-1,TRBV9,CASSPAGGGYNEQFF,TGTGCCAGCAGCCCGGCGGGGGGAGGATACAATGAGCAGTTCTTC
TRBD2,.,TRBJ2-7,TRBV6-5,CATSRDYQYEQYF,TGTGCCACCTCAAGGGACTACCAATACGAGCAGTACTTC
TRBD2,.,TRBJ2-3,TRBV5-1,CASGVGRVAGTDTQYF,TGCGCCAGCGGCGTCGGGAGGGTTGCCGGCACAGATACGCAGTATTTT
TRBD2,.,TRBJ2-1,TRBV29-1,CSAGGDASGSRNEQFF,TGCAGCGCTGGGGGCGATGCTAGCGGGAGCCGTAATGAGCAGTTCTTC
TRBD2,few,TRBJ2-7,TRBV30,CAWSVGGTSGTHEQYF,TGTGCCTGGAGTGTTGGGGGGACTAGCGGGACCCACGAGCAGTACTTC
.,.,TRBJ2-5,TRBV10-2,CASSLGIQETQYF,TGCGCCAGCAGTCTCGGGATCCAAGAGACCCAGTACTTC
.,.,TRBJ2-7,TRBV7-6,CASSPRASYEQYF,TGTGCCAGCAGCCCGCGGGCCTCCTACGAGCAGTACTTC
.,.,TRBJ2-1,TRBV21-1,CASSNGLAGGYNEQFF,TGTGCCAGCAGCAACGGACTAGCGGGAGGGTACAATGAGCAGTTCTTC
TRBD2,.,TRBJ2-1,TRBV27,CASSPFAPGLAGEVKFF,TGTGCCAGCAGCCCCTTCGCGCCGGGACTAGCGGGAGAGGTCAAGTTCTTC
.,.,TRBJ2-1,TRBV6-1,CASSEDSSQWWSYNEQFF,TGTGCCAGCAGTGAAGATTCCAGTCAGTGGTGGTCCTACAATGAGCAGTTCTTC
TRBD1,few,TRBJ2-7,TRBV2,CASERDRGGEQYF,TGTGCCAGCGAACGGGACAGGGGAGGCGAGCAGTACTTC
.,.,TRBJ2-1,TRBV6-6,CASSYSVQGNEQFF,TGTGCCAGCAGTTACTCCGTACAGGGCAATGAGCAGTTCTTC
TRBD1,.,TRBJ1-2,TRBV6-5,CASSLSQGQGLGYTF,TGTGCCAGCAGTTTGAGCCAGGGACAGGGCCTTGGCTACACCTTC
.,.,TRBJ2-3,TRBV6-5,CASSYSVAGTDTQYF,TGTGCCAGCAGTTACTCGGTAGCAGGGACAGATACGCAGTATTTT
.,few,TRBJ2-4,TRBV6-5,CASSYSVSSLLDF,TGTGCCAGCAGTTACTCGGTATCCAGCCTGCTAGACTTC
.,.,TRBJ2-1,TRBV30,CAWSAGLRLNEQFF,TGTGCCTGGAGTGCGGGATTGAGGCTGAATGAGCAGTTCTTC
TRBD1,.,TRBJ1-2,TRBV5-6,CASSLGDRSPGGYTF,TGTGCCAGCAGCTTGGGGGACAGATCTCCCGGTGGCTACACCTTC
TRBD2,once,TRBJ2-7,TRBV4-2,CASSQEVPSGTYEQYF,TGTGCCAGCAGCCAAGAGGTCCCTAGCGGAACCTACGAGCAGTACTTC
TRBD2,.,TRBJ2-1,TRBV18,CASSRGLAAYNEQFF,TGTGCCAGCTCGCGAGGACTAGCGGCCTACAATGAGCAGTTCTTC
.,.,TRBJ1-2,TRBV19,CASSMWESGGYTF,TGTGCCAGTAGTATGTGGGAGTCCGGAGGCTACACCTTC
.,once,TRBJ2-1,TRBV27,CASTPKGQATSDEQFF,TGTGCCAGCACACCCAAGGGGCAGGCCACATCGGATGAGCAGTTCTTC
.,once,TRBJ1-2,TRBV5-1,CASSLDPTRADYGYTF,TGCGCCAGCAGCTTGGACCCCACCAGGGCGGACTATGGCTACACCTTC
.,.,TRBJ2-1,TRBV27,CASSLRGAHEQFF,TGTGCCAGCAGTTTACGGGGGGCCCATGAGCAGTTCTTC
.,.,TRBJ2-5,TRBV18,CASSPRGQQETQYF,TGTGCCAGCTCACCAAGAGGACAGCAAGAGACCCAGTACTTC
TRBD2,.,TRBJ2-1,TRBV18,CASSPGIAGHNEQFF,TGTGCCAGCTCACCAGGGATAGCGGGACACAATGAGCAGTTCTTC
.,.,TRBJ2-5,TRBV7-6,CASSLGGGSGVQETQYF,TGTGCCAGCAGCTTAGGAGGAGGTAGCGGAGTCCAAGAGACCCAGTACTTC
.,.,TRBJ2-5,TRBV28,CASSETYRETQYF,TGTGCCAGCAGTGAGACATATCGAGAGACCCAGTACTTC
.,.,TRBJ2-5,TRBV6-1,CASSEAGGSQETQYF,TGTGCCAGCAGTGAAGCCGGCGGGTCTCAAGAGACCCAGTACTTC